This TCR delta chain is drawn from a study of Vδ1+ human thymocytes. Points from the study as a whole: In the thymus, TRG and TRD repertoires looked highly polyclonal with Gaussian CDR3 lengths. Many TRG clonotypes were shared between donors; TRD repertoires were essentially private.

This clone was seen a handful of times. Its specificity is not known. V lost 0 bases and J lost 0; bases outside the gene matches: 23. The CDR3 totals 24 residues. Per germline, CDR1 TSWWSYY and CDR2 QGS. Sequences come from RNA converted to cDNA by reverse transcription. Pooled V-gene forward primers with one constant-region reverse primer generated the CDR3 amplicons by multiplex PCR. TCRdb reanalysed the multiplex PCR reads via CATT. The table shows 50,000 to 60,000 delta-chain clones, with roughly 16% occurring only once. Sorted Vdelta1+ thymocytes were roughly 98% to 99.6% pure. The sequence was collected from a girl under three years old who had congenital heart surgery. The sample consisted of Vdelta1+ gamma-delta thymocytes from the thymus. As to subset: FACS-sorted CD3+ TCRalphabeta- TCRVdelta1+ TCRVdelta2- thymocytes. The V call is TRDV1, the J call TRDJ1; 12 nucleotides match TRDD3. CDR3 sequence (DNA): TGTGCTCTTGGGGAACTACTTCTGCCTAAACCAAGGGCTGGGGGATACGCGAACACCGATAAACTCATCTTT. Translation: CALGELLLPKPRAGGYANTDKLIF.